The entry below describes one T cell receptor (beta chain). The target antigen is unknown. A junction boundary mismatches the germline segment, possibly from a read error. Germline loops: CDR1 SGHDN, CDR2 FVKESK. This CDR3 contains 12 residues. Donors were Caucasian adults residing in Nashville, Tennessee, USA. The data were taken from a study of shared clonotypes between healthy human individuals. In the study overall: Donors had three CD4 naive, three CD4 memory, two CD8 naive and one CD8 memory plate apiece.

Produced via immunoSEQ multiplex PCR; TCRdb's table is partial and in-frame only. In the table there are some 1 million clones, around 76% of which are singletons. Study-wide findings and caveats: The study generally estimated greater richness for naive than memory subsets.

This receptor was identified in a man aged 18 to 29 in good health. The sequencing sample was made of memory CD4+ T cells sorted from blood. Subset of the sample: CD45RA-negative fraction. The V call is TRBV14, the J call TRBJ2-7; D may be TRBD1 (6 bases). The CDR3, as DNA: TGTGCCAGCAGCCAAGAAGGGGGTAGGCTAGACTTC. This gives the protein CASSQEGGRLDF. The whole variable domain, filled in from reference TRBV14 and TRBJ2-7, reads EAGVTQFPSHSVIEKGQTVTLRCDPISGHDNLYWYRRVMGKEIKFLLHFVKESKQDESGMPNNRFLAERTGGTYSTLKVQPAELEDSGVYFCASSQEGGRLDFGPGTRLTVT.